The clone carrying this T cell receptor beta chain was seen repeatedly, ten times or more. Donors uniformly comprised healthy Caucasians. This sample stems from a study of identical twins. TCRdb re-derived calls from the 5' RACE reads in MiXCR, one entry per CDR3 protein. This sample has 310,000 or so distinct CDR3 sequences, with roughly 8.6% found just once. The data also belong to a second study, concerning yellow fever vaccine responses in identical twins.

Sequencing was performed on memory (CD45RO+) T cells sorted from blood. This TCR derives from a woman aged 18 to 35 in good health.

Written as DNA, the CDR3 is TGCGCCAGCAGCTTGGCAGGGGGCGGCAATCAGCCCCAGCATTTT. This encodes CASSLAGGGNQPQHF. The J gene is TRBJ1-5, the V gene TRBV5-1; TRBD1 agrees at 8 bases. CDR1 is SGHRS, CDR2 YFSETQ, per germline. V dropped 0 bases and J dropped 2; count of bases not matched to a gene: 1. The CDR3 extends over 15 amino acids.